The TCR beta chain under discussion was sequenced for a study of CD8+CD57+ T cells in acquired aplastic anemia. Study overall: Sorted CD4+ plus CD8+ cells gave DNA averaging approximately 3.2 ug.

CDR3 length equals 14 residues. Trimming shortened V by 0 bases and J by 2 bases, and 8 bases separated the two germline ends. Germline V gene lookup returns CDR1 SGDLS and CDR2 YYNGEE. The template used for profiling TCR beta VDJ and CDR3 was genomic DNA. A single record per CDR3 protein comes from TCRdb applying MiXCR to the reads. Of about 220,000 distinct CDR3 sequences detected, roughly 35% appear once; the ten largest clones hold 1% to 1.3%. In this sample, this clonotype turned up many times. This TCR was recovered from a human donor in good health, serving as a control. The sample comprised sorted CD4+, CD8+, or CD8+CD57+ T cells (not recorded which) from PBMCs. The chain combines TRBV9 with TRBJ1-2; D remains ambiguous. The CDR3 sequence: CASSVGSGNYGYTF. The CDR3 DNA follows: TGTGCCAGCAGCGTAGGGTCGGGGAACTATGGCTACACCTTC.